The following is a T cell receptor (beta chain) sequence with its context. Antigen unknown. Method: immunoSEQ multiplex PCR; TCRdb's copy keeps in-frame clones and lacks some. Among approximately 5,000 clones listed, around 97% were seen once. The sample originates from a study of naive CD8 T cells in extremely preterm neonates. Study-wide findings and caveats: iChao1 richness was lowest in preterm neonates, significantly versus all ages. Preterm infants showed shorter CDR3s, fewer N additions and less trimming than older groups.

Sorted naive CD8+ T cell numbers ranged ~18,000 to ~100,000. Trimming removed 0 bases at V and 6 bases at J, with 7 bases between. The CDR3 consists of 13 residues. CDR1 is SGDLS and CDR2 is YYNGEE in the germline V gene. V is TRBV9 and J is TRBJ2-1, with D tentatively TRBD2 (5 bases). Sequenced material: naive CD8+ T cells from blood. The TCR originated in a human donor in good health. CDR3 loop: CASSVAGVNEQFF. CDR3 bases: TGTGCCAGCAGCGTAGCCGGGGTCAATGAGCAGTTCTTC.